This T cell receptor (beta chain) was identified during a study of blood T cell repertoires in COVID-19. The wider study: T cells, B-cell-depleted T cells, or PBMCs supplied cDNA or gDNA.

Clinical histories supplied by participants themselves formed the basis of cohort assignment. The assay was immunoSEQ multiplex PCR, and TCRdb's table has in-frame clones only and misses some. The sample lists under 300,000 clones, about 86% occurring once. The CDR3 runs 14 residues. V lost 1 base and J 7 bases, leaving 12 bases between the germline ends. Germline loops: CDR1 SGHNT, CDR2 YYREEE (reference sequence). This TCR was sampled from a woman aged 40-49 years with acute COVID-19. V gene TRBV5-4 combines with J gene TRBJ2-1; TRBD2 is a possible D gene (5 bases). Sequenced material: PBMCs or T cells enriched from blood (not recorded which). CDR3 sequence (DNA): TGTGCCAGCAGCTTGCCCGGAGGCGCGAATGAGCAGTTCTTC. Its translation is CASSLPGGANEQFF. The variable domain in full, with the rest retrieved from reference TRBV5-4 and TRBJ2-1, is ETGVTQSPTHLIKTRGQQVTLRCSSQSGHNTVSWYQQALGQGPQFIFQYYREEENGRGNFPPRFSGLQFPNYSSELNVNALELDDSALYLCASSLPGGANEQFFGPGTRLTVL.